A single sample gave rise to the 25 T cell receptor beta chains below, sequenced in a study of vaccination and CD4 T cells after COVID-19. Time point defined: late sampling 161 to 241 days after vaccination in a few convalescent patients. Treatment meaning: roughly ten-day PBMC culture with coronavirus spike peptide pools or control peptides (ViraFEST assay). Oncomine TCR Beta short-read sequencing was applied to DNA from cultured CD4+ T cells. TCRdb itself ran the PCR reads through MiXCR, one entry per CDR3 protein. In the table there are about 30,000 distinct CDR3 sequences, about 35% of which are singletons. Antigens of these TCRs are unknown. This specimen was CD4+ T cells from blood, cultured in vitro, taken about 7 months after SARS-CoV-2 vaccination. These TCRs come from a human donor who had recovered from COVID-19.

This clonotype was seen more than once but under ten times. The rearrangement uses TRBV27 and TRBJ2-3; TRBD2 matches at 8 bases. Trimming took 5 bases from V and 11 from J; bases not matched to a gene: 15. CDR3 length equals 15 residues. Looked up from germline, CDR1 is MNHEY and CDR2 is SMNVEV (reference sequence). The CDR3 DNA reads as TGTGCCAGCAGTCCCCGGGGGCTAGCGGGCCAGAAGCAGTATTTT. It specifies CASSPRGLAGQKQYF.

The chain recombines TRBV19 with TRBJ2-7; D gene unclear. V lost 0 bases to trimming and J lost 0 bases, with 3 bases between them. CDR3 length: 13 residues. CDR1 LNHDA and CDR2 SQIVND come from the germline V gene (reference sequence). The chain's CDR3 is CASSIDFSYEQYF. The CDR3 DNA reads as TGTGCCAGTAGTATAGACTTCTCCTACGAGCAGTACTTC.

Only a few counts were recorded for this clonotype. The chain joins TRBV30 to TRBJ1-5; D ambiguous. V was clipped by 0 bases and J by 7 bases, with 7 bases between them. There are 12 residues in the CDR3. In germline, CDR1 is GTSNPN, CDR2 SVGIG (reference sequence). The CDR3 here is CAWSVPGQPQHF. The CDR3 nucleotides read TGTGCCTGGAGTGTACCCGGGCAGCCCCAGCATTTT.

The chain recombines TRBV6-2 or TRBV6-3 with TRBJ2-7, with 9 bases identical to TRBD2. Germline loops: CDR1 MNHEY, CDR2 SVGEGT. V trimming: 5 bases; J trimming: 4 bases; junction bases outside the gene matches: 6. This CDR3 spans 14 amino acids. The CDR3 loop reads CASSPLAGIYEQYF. As DNA, the CDR3 is TGTGCCAGCAGTCCTCTAGCGGGAATTTACGAGCAGTACTTC.

The gene calls are TRBV14 and TRBJ2-7, with TRBD2 identical over 9 bases. V was clipped by 4 bases and J by 7 bases; unmatched bases: 14. The CDR3 sequence is 16 residues long. Germline V gives CDR1 SGHDN, CDR2 FVKESK. The CDR3 loop reads CASSPLGIAGEREQYF. In DNA form, the CDR3 reads TGTGCCAGCAGCCCTCTGGGGATAGCGGGAGAGAGGGAGCAGTACTTC.

The rearrangement uses TRBV23-1 and TRBJ2-1; tentative D call: TRBD2 (5 bases). TRBV23-1 is an ORF, and what it does is uncertain. Trimming stripped 2 bases from V and 6 bases from J, with 8 bases between. The CDR3 has 13 residues. CDR3 sequence: CASSQTRFNEQFF. The CDR3 DNA is TGCGCCAGCAGTCAAACTAGATTCAATGAGCAGTTCTTC.

The chain joins TRBV20-1 to TRBJ2-1; D might be TRBD2 (5 bases). Trimming took 8 bases from V and 10 from J, leaving 12 bases between them. Germline assignment: CDR1 DFQATT and CDR2 SNEGSKA (reference sequence). There are 10 residues in the CDR3. The DNA for the CDR3 is TGCAGTACCGGCGGACTGGAGCAGTTCTTC. This codes for CSTGGLEQFF.

This clonotype has just a few counts. The chain recombines TRBV20-1 with TRBJ2-7; possibly TRBD1 or TRBD2 for D (6 bases each). The V end was cut by 4 bases, the J end by 4 bases, with 23 bases between. CDR3 length: 16 amino acids. Germline CDR1 DFQATT, CDR2 SNEGSKA (reference sequence). CDR3: CSATLLTAGGGYEQYF. The CDR3 nucleotides read TGCAGTGCTACACTACTAACGGCCGGGGGCGGTTACGAGCAGTACTTC.

This sequence joins TRBV20-1 and TRBJ2-3; TRBD1 might be the D (6 bases). The CDR3 is 13 amino acids. From germline, CDR1 is DFQATT and CDR2 SNEGSKA (reference sequence). V gave up 6 bases and J gave up 7 bases, with 17 bases separating them. DNA of the CDR3: TGCAGTGCAATAGGGGAACAGGGTTATACGCAGTATTTT. It codes for CSAIGEQGYTQYF.

V gene TRBV20-1 combines with J gene TRBJ1-1; D not certain. CDR1 and CDR2 from the germline V gene are DFQATT and SNEGSKA (reference sequence). The CDR3 runs 16 residues. V shed 5 bases and J shed 0 bases, with 19 bases lying between them. Written as DNA, the CDR3 is TGCAGTGCTGTAGGGTACTCCTCCTCAATGAACACTGAAGCTTTCTTT. It specifies CSAVGYSSSMNTEAFF.

The chain is built from TRBV5-4 and TRBJ1-1; 9 nucleotides agree with TRBD1. V was pared by 4 bases and J by 1 base, with 8 bases of the junction left unmatched. Germline CDR1 is SGHNT and CDR2 is YYREEE (reference sequence). CDR3 length: 16 residues. The CDR3 protein is CASSLAGQGSNTEAFF. CDR3 in DNA: TGTGCCAGCAGCCTAGCGGGACAGGGATCGAACACTGAAGCTTTCTTT.

The table lists this clonotype with a few counts. The chain combines TRBV2 with TRBJ2-5; the D gene could be TRBD1 or TRBD2 (5 bases each). CDR1 is SNHLY, CDR2 FYNNEI, per germline. The germline V and J ends were trimmed by 7 bases and 4 bases, with 16 bases remaining between them. The CDR3 covers 14 residues. The CDR3, as DNA: TGTGCCAGCATTCCCGAGGGGTACTTAGAGACCCAGTACTTC. It encodes CASIPEGYLETQYF.

V and J are TRBV14 and TRBJ2-7, with D unclear. The CDR3 loop spans 14 amino acids. Trimming took 4 bases from V and 3 from J, leaving 13 bases between them. Germline V gene sequence: CDR1 SGHDN, CDR2 FVKESK. CDR3 protein: CASSRGPTGYEQYF. The CDR3 bases are TGTGCCAGCAGCCGAGGACCGACCGGCTACGAGCAGTACTTC.

The chain employs TRBV12-3 or TRBV12-4 and TRBJ2-6; 10 positions match TRBD1. V was pared by 6 bases and J by 1 base, with 15 bases of the junction left unmatched. This CDR3 contains 20 residues. CDR3 in amino acids: CASRTFALGTGASGANVLTF. CDR3 DNA: TGTGCCAGCAGGACTTTTGCCCTCGGGACAGGGGCTTCTGGGGCCAACGTCCTGACTTTC.

Only a few counts were recorded for this clonotype. V usage is TRBV6-1 and J usage is TRBJ2-4; D may be TRBD1 or TRBD2 (5 bases each). The CDR3 is 15 amino acids. The V gene's germline CDR1 is MNHNS and CDR2 SASEGT. V lost 6 bases and J 6 bases, leaving 18 bases between the germline ends. The CDR3 bases are TGTGCCAGCAGGGGGACCATCACAAGGGGAAACATTCAGTACTTC. Its translation is CASRGTITRGNIQYF.

The chain couples TRBV10-3 to TRBJ2-7; D unclear. Germline loops: CDR1 ENHRY, CDR2 SYGVKD. V shed 2 bases and J shed 1 base, with 18 bases lying between them. This CDR3 is built from 17 residues. The CDR3 sequence: CAISEAPVGSLSYEQYF. DNA for the CDR3: TGTGCCATCAGTGAGGCTCCGGTAGGCTCCCTTTCCTACGAGCAGTACTTC.

V usage is TRBV25-1 and J usage is TRBJ2-5; 7 nucleotides agree with TRBD2. In germline, CDR1 is MGHDK, CDR2 SYGVNS. The V and J ends lost 3 bases and 7 bases, in that order; junction bases with no gene match: 14. The CDR3 is made up of 16 amino acids. CDR3 DNA: TGTGCCAGCAGTGATTTCGGGGGGAACAAAGAAGGGACCCAGTACTTC. Amino acids: CASSDFGGNKEGTQYF.

The V and J genes are TRBV15 and TRBJ1-5; D remains ambiguous. Germline CDR1 LNHNV, CDR2 YYDKDF (reference sequence). The V and J ends lost 0 bases and 10 bases respectively, with 13 bases between them. The CDR3 covers 14 residues. CDR3 sequence (DNA): TGTGCCACCAGCAGAGAGCCCAAACCGGGACCCCAGCATTTT. This translates into CATSREPKPGPQHF.

This clonotype has a single count. V usage is TRBV6-1 and J usage is TRBJ2-1; 7 bases fit TRBD1. The CDR3 loop spans 15 amino acids. Trimming took 7 bases from V and 5 from J; bases not matched to a gene: 11. Germline V gene data show CDR1 as MNHNS and CDR2 as SASEGT. CDR3 sequence: CASTLRQGINNEQFF. The CDR3 DNA is TGTGCCAGCACTCTCAGACAGGGCATCAACAATGAGCAGTTCTTC.

This clonotype counts as medium-sized. The chain has TRBV5-6 and TRBJ2-5, with 8 bases that match TRBD2. J gave up 5 bases and V 4 bases, and 4 bases lay outside the gene matches. Germline V gene data show CDR1 as SGHDT and CDR2 as YYEEEE. CDR3 length equals 13 residues. The CDR3 is CASSLAGGETQYF. For the CDR3, the DNA is TGTGCCAGCAGCCTGGCGGGGGGCGAGACCCAGTACTTC.

This clonotype was found a few times. The chain uses TRBV6-1 and TRBJ1-2, with TRBD1 identical over 7 bases. This CDR3 has 12 residues. The germline CDR1 and CDR2 sequences are MNHNS and SASEGT. V shed 6 bases, J shed 6 bases, and the junction held 4 bases outside the gene matches. CDR3 amino acids: CASSKDRDGYTF. The CDR3 DNA reads as TGTGCCAGCAGCAAAGACAGGGATGGCTACACCTTC.

This clonotype came up a few times. This chain links TRBV20-1 with TRBJ1-6, with D unclear. The germline V and J ends were trimmed by 5 bases and 7 bases, with 12 bases remaining between them. CDR1 and CDR2 from the germline V gene are DFQATT and SNEGSKA (reference sequence). The CDR3 has 13 residues. CDR3 sequence reads: CSAYLFQNSPLHF. The CDR3 DNA sequence: TGCAGTGCTTACCTTTTCCAAAATTCACCCCTCCACTTT.

This clonotype was seen only a few times. The chain uses TRBV20-1 and TRBJ2-7, with D maybe TRBD1 (6 bases). Germline-derived CDR1 and CDR2 are DFQATT and SNEGSKA (reference sequence). The V gene lost 1 base and the J gene lost 2 bases, with 15 bases spanning the gap. This CDR3 comprises 15 residues. The CDR3 DNA sequence: TGCAGTGCTAGAGGAACCGGGACATCCACCTACGAGCAGTACTTC. Translated: CSARGTGTSTYEQYF.

The chain has TRBV7-3 and TRBJ1-2; 8 bases agree with TRBD1. The CDR3 extends over 15 amino acids. CDR1 and CDR2 (germline): SGHTA, FQGTGA. The ends lost 0 bases at V and 5 bases at J; junction bases unmatched: 5. CDR3 amino acids: CASSLTAGGSYGYTF. DNA for the CDR3: TGTGCCAGCAGCTTAACGGCAGGGGGCTCTTATGGCTACACCTTC.

This clonotype was picked up a small number of times. The chain is built from TRBV7-9 and TRBJ1-2, with 7 bases that match TRBD1. The germline CDR1 and CDR2 sequences are SEHNR and FQNEAQ (reference sequence). The trim removed 5 bases at V and 4 bases at J, leaving 4 bases unmatched. The CDR3 runs 13 residues. CDR3 protein: CASSRDSLYGYTF. DNA for the CDR3: TGTGCCAGCAGCCGGGACAGCCTCTATGGCTACACCTTC.